This TCR beta chain emerged from a study of early T cells in non-severe SARS-CoV-2 infection (dated by TCRdb to the early 2020s). At the level of the whole study: Bulk RNA from unsorted whole blood was used for TCR sequencing, so alpha and beta chains could not be paired.

This clonotype has a handful of counts. Its antigen remains undetermined. Per-base quality was not reported, and no clone a single base away is much larger than it. From its cysteine to its phenylalanine, the CDR3 spans 18 amino acids. Kept here is only the CDR3 DNA, which spans 54 bases and is read in frame from base 1. CDR1 and CDR2 are drawn from the germline V gene: SGHVS, FQNEAQ. V lost 4 bases and J lost 4 bases, and the count of bases not matched to a germline gene is 12. Set within a cohort of healthcare workers in London, UK, this nested case-control study involved weekly PCR testing of nasopharyngeal swabs along with blood sampling. Healthcare workers were recruited between 23 and 31 March 2020, during the week of the UK lockdown, and were followed weekly for up to about 15 weeks. Beyond this particular receptor, the publication reports: VDJdb matching was skewed toward anti-spike CD8 responses and likely underestimated virus-specific expansions, missing private and CD4 specificities.

The method behind the library was 5' RACE. The sample was run on a NextSeq 500. In the TCR library protocol, unique molecular identifiers were attached to individual cDNA molecules to correct for PCR bias and sequencing error. TCR alpha and beta chains were both sequenced, and the abundances of alpha and beta sequences in each sample were closely correlated with each other. Regarding the original processing steps: Decombinator V4 was used to perform V gene, J gene and CDR3 annotation of TCR sequences. TCRs were defined as expanded if a significant change between any two time points was detected under a Poisson model with p below 0.0001. Abundances of TCRs were expressed as counts per million after normalisation to the total number of TCRs sequenced in each sample. MAIT TCRs were defined by TRAV1-2 paired with TRAJ12, TRAJ20 or TRAJ33, and iNKT TCRs by TRAV10 paired with TRAJ18. VDJdb, accessed on 1 November 2021, was searched for TCRs annotated for CMV, EBV and SARS-CoV-2, and TCRs annotated for more than one antigen were excluded. TCRdb reanalyzed the raw reads on its own, using fastp at Q25 for trimming and MiXCR for clone calling, and kept in-frame beta chains. Each entry is one CDR3 protein sequence, shown with its most common DNA and genes. The V and J calls follow TCRdb's processing rather than the paper's. A total of about 71,000 distinct CDR3 sequences appear in this sample, approximately 13% of them only once. Over 13% of the sample belongs to the ten largest clones.

The receptor chain draws on TRBV7-8 and TRBJ2-2, with TRBD2 identical over 10 junction bases. The sequenced sample was whole blood. The TCR sequence derives from an adult who was a healthcare worker with PCR-confirmed SARS-CoV-2 infection or an uninfected control (not recorded which). CDR3 reads: CASSSETSGPISTGELFF. The DNA is as follows: TGTGCCAGCAGCTCGGAGACTAGCGGGCCAATCAGCACCGGGGAGCTGTTTTTT.